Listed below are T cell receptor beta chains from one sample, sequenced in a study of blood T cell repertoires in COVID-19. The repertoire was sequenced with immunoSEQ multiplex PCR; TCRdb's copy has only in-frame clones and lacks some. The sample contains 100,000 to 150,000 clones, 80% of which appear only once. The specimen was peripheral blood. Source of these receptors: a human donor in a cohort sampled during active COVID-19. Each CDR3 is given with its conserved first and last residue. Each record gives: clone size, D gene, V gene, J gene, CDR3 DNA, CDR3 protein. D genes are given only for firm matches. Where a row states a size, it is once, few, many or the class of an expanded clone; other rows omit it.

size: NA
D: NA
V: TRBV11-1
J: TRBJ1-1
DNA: TGTGCCAGCAGCTCACCGGGACTGCTTGGGGCTTTCTTT
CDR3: CASSSPGLLGAFF

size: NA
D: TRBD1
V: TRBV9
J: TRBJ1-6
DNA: TGTGCCAGCAGCGCCGGACAGGCCAATTCACCCCTCCACTTT
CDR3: CASSAGQANSPLHF

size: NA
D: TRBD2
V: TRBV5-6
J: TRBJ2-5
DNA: TGTGCCAGCAGCTTGCGGGCGGGAGGGCCGGGGGAGACCCAGTACTTC
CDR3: CASSLRAGGPGETQYF

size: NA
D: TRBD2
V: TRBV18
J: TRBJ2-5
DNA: TGTGCCAGCTCACCTGGACTAGCGGGAGAAGAGACCCAGTACTTC
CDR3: CASSPGLAGEETQYF

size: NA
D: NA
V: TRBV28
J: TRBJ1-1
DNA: TGTGCCAGCAGGACGGGTGCTAACACTGAAGCTTTCTTT
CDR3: CASRTGANTEAFF

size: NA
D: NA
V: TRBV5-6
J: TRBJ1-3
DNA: TGTGCCAGCAGCTATGGGGGGTCCTTTGGAAACACCATATATTTT
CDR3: CASSYGGSFGNTIYF

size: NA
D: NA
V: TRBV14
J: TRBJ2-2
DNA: TGTGCCAGCAGCCAATCCAGGGGCTACACCGGGGAGCTGTTTTTT
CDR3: CASSQSRGYTGELFF

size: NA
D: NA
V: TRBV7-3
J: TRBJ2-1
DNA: TGTGCCAGCAGCTTGATGACTGTTCCTAATGAGCAGTTCTTC
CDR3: CASSLMTVPNEQFF

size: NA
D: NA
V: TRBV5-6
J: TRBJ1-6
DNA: TGTGCCAGCAGCTCTTCGTGGAGGCTCTATAATTCACCCCTCCACTTT
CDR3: CASSSSWRLYNSPLHF

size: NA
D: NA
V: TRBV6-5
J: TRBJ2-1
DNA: TGTGCCAGCAGTTACCCGGGAGCGATAAATGAGCAGTTCTTC
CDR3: CASSYPGAINEQFF

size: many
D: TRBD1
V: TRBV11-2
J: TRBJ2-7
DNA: TGTGCCAGCAGCCCCGGACAGGGCTACGAAGAGCAGTACTTC
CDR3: CASSPGQGYEEQYF

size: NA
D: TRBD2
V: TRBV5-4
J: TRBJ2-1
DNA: TGTGCCAGCAGTTTAGCGGGGGGCCGGAACAATGAGCAGTTCTTC
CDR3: CASSLAGGRNNEQFF

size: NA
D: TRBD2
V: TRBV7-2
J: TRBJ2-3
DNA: TGTGCCAGCAGTCGTAGCGGGGGGACAGATACGCAGTATTTT
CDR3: CASSRSGGTDTQYF

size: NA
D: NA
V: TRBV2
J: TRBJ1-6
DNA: TGTGCCAGCCTTAGCTCCTATAATTCACCCCTCCACTTT
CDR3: CASLSSYNSPLHF

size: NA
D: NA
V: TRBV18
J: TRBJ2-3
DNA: TGTGCCAGCTCACCCGTAGCCCGCACAGATACGCAGTATTTT
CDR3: CASSPVARTDTQYF

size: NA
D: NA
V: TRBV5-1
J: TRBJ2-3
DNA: TGCGCCAGCAGGAAGAGGGAAACAGATACGCAGTATTTT
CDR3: CASRKRETDTQYF

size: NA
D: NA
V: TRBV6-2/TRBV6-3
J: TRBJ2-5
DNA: TGTGCCAGCAGCCGGGGGCTTGGGGAGACCCAGTACTTC
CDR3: CASSRGLGETQYF